This T cell receptor (beta chain) was sequenced in a study of shared clonotypes between healthy human individuals. General study points: Though the depth was large, rarefaction showed that sorted-subset sequencing was incomplete. In general, naive subsets displayed greater estimated richness than memory subsets did. Exclusively blood specimens were collected; tissue repertoires likely differ.

With regard to this clone: The antigen is unknown.

Cells designated naive CD8 were CD45RO-negative and were positively selected for CCR7, with terminally differentiated effector memory CD45RA+ cells excluded. V dropped 2 bases and J dropped 3 bases, with 17 bases sitting between them. The CDR3 has 16 amino acids. Germline V lookup: CDR1 SQVTM, CDR2 ANQGSEA. The assay was immunoSEQ multiplex PCR, and TCRdb's table has in-frame clones only and misses some. Counted here are under 1 million clones, 80% to 95% occurring once; the ten biggest clones make up about 25%. The clonotype comes from a man between 25 and 39 years old in good health. The specimen sequenced was naive CD8+ T cells sorted from blood. V and J are TRBV29-1 and TRBJ1-3, with a weak D call TRBD1 (5 bases). The CDR3 DNA sequence: TGCAGCGTTGAATGGGGGTTGAGGGTGGGTGGAAACACCATATATTTT. Residues: CSVEWGLRVGGNTIYF.